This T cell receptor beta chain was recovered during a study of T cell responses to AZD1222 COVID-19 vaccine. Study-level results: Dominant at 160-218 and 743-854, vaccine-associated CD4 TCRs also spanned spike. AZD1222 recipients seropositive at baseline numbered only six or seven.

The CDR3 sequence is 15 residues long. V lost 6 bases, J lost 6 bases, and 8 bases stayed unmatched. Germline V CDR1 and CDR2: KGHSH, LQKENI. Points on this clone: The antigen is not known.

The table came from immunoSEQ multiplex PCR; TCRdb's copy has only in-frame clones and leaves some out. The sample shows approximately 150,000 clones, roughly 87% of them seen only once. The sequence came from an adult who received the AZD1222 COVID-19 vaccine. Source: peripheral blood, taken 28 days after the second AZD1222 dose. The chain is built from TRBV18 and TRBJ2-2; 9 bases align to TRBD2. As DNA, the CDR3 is TGTGCCAGCTCTCTCAGCGGGAGGAAGGCCGGGGAGCTGTTTTTT. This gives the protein CASSLSGRKAGELFF.